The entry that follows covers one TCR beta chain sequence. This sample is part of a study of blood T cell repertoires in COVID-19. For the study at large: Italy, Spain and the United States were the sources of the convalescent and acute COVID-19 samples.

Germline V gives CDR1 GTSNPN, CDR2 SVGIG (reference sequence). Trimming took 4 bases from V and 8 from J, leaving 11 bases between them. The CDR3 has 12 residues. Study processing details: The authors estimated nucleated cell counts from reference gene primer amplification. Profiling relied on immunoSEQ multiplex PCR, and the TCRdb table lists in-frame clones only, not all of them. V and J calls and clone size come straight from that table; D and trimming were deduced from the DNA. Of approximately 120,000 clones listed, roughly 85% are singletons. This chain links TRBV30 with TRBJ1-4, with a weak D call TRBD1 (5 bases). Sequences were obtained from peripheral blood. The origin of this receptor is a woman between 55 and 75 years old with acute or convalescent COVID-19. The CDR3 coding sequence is TGTGCCTGGACAGGGTGGGGCGAAAAACTGTTTTTT. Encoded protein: CAWTGWGEKLFF.